The present TCR beta chain was sequenced within a study of T cell repertoires in cytomegalovirus infection. Study as a whole: Public signatures in TCR beta pointed to CMV infection and matching HLA type.

The CDR3 is made up of 15 amino acids. V was shortened by 1 base and J by 7 bases, with 11 bases between the two germline ends. CDR1 is KGHSH, CDR2 LQKENI, per germline. TCRdb called the reads again in MiXCR, with one record for every CDR3 protein. Among just under 300,000 distinct CDR3 sequences listed, around 10% were seen once. The material sequenced was PBMCs. The chain links TRBV18 to TRBJ1-6; perhaps TRBD1 as D (6 bases). The source is a human donor in good health (CMV status not recorded). Some clones in this sample may be carry-over from other donors' samples. CDR3 sequence (DNA): TGTGCCAGCTCACCACTCGGCAGGGGAAATTCACCCCTCCACTTT. Translation: CASSPLGRGNSPLHF.